The clone carrying this TCR beta chain was observed many times. Its matching antigen is unknown. Data came from immunoSEQ multiplex PCR; TCRdb stores just in-frame clones and leaves some out. This sample has tens of thousands of clones, each found more than once. The data were taken from a study of T cells after posttransplantation cyclophosphamide. Study-wide points: Donor CD8+ memory clones often dominated recipient blood repertoires at later times.

The CDR3 has 16 amino acids. Trimming removed 6 bases from V and 6 bases from J; junction bases left unmatched: 13. Germline values: CDR1 SGHRS, CDR2 YFSETQ. This clonotype was obtained from a woman aged 55-69 years in good health, CMV-negative, and a related stem cell transplant donor. The sequenced material came from PBMCs. V gene TRBV5-1 combines with J gene TRBJ1-1; the match to TRBD1 covers 11 bases. CDR3 bases: TGCGCCAGCACCTCTTGGACAGGGGGCGCGTATGCTGAAGCTTTCTTT. Translated, it gives CASTSWTGGAYAEAFF.